This record covers a single TCR beta chain. The data belong to a study of shared clonotypes between healthy human individuals. In the study overall: The study enrolled a couple of women and a few men aged 18 to 49.

Repertoires were generated with immunoSEQ multiplex PCR, while TCRdb's copy carries only in-frame clones and drops some. Among 1,400,000 or so clones listed, 98% were seen once. This CDR3 has 14 amino acids. Between the trimmed V and J ends, which lost 5 bases and 5 bases, there was a span of 16 bases. The germline CDR1 and CDR2 sequences are MNHNS and SASEGT. The rearrangement uses TRBV6-1 and TRBJ2-7; D is unclear. This TCR derives from a man aged 30 to 45 in good health. Source material: naive CD4+ T cells sorted from blood. The subset was: CD45RA+ positively selected. CDR3: CASSRILPTHEQYF. CDR3 coding DNA: TGTGCCAGCAGTCGGATCTTACCGACCCACGAGCAGTACTTC.